The clone carrying this T cell receptor (beta chain) was observed many times. The data were obtained in a study of shared clonotypes between healthy human individuals. The method was immunoSEQ multiplex PCR; TCRdb's version includes in-frame clones alone and lacks a portion of them. This table has 450,000 to 550,000 clones, 79% appearing once. This receptor was obtained from a woman aged 40-49 years in good health. Some clones in this sample may be carry-over from other donors' samples. The source material was PBMCs.

CDR3 nucleotide sequence: TGTGCCAGCACCGGAGGTGGGAGGGTCTACGAGCAGTACTTC. This translates into CASTGGGRVYEQYF. This sequence joins TRBV7-9 and TRBJ2-7; 7 bases line up with TRBD2. Germline-derived CDR1 and CDR2 are SEHNR and FQNEAQ (reference sequence). The junction had 9 bases not matched to a gene; V was cut back by 7 bases and J by 3 bases. This CDR3 is built from 14 residues.